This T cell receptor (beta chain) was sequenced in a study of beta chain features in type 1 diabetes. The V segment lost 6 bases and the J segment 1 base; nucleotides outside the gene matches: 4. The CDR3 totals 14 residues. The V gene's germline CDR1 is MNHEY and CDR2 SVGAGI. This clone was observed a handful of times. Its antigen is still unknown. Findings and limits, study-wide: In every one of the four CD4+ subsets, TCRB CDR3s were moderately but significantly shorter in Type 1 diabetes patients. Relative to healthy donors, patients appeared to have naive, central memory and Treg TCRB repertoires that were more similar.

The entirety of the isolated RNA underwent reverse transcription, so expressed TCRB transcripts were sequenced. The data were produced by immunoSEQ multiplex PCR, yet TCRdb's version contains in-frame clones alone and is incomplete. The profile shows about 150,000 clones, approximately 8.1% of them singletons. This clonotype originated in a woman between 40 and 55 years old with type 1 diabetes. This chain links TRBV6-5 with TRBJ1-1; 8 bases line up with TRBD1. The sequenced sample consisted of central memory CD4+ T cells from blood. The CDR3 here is CASRQTGANTEAFF. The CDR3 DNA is TGTGCCAGCAGACAGACAGGGGCGAACACTGAAGCTTTCTTT.